This TCR beta chain was recovered during a study of T cells in Graves' hyperthyroidism and ophthalmopathy. Germline-derived CDR1 and CDR2 are GTSNPN and SVGIG (reference sequence). The CDR3 is made up of 15 amino acids. V was cut by 0 bases and J by 2 bases, with 10 bases left in between. It was RNA transcripts that yielded the amplified TCR beta CDR3 regions. The HTBI set primed first-round TCR CDR3 RT-PCR. TCRdb re-called the multiplex PCR reads through MiXCR, storing one row per CDR3 protein. The sample carries 500,000 to 600,000 distinct CDR3 sequences, about 20% recorded once. Note on this clonotype: No antigen is known for it.

With duration under 3 months, ophthalmopathy was active: Clinical Activity Score at least 3, NOSPECS at least 4. Uncontrolled infection, other autoimmune disease, pregnancy or lactation disqualified patients from enrolment. Study-level findings and limits: Blood samples included most of the expanded thyroid clonotypes exceeding 0.001. From stable hyperthyroidism, ophthalmopathy was separated by a 13 V-J model.

V usage is TRBV30 and J usage is TRBJ1-4, with D possibly TRBD1 on 6 matching bases. The TCR originated in a middle-aged man with Graves' ophthalmopathy. The sequenced sample was blood. CDR3 sequence reads: CAWSVWGATNEKLFF. The CDR3 DNA reads as TGTGCCTGGAGTGTTTGGGGGGCTACTAATGAAAAACTGTTTTTT.